This record concerns one T cell receptor (beta chain) sequence. Which antigen it targets is not known. Per-base quality was not reported, and no clone a single base away is much larger than it. The data are from a study of cytomegalovirus exposure and HLA in healthy donors (dated by TCRdb to about 2017). About the study as a whole: According to an earlier analysis of 550 to 700 of the donors, roughly 180 million T cells yielded 117 million unique TCR beta sequences and 250 to 350 Gb of sequence data. The number of typed donors differed by locus: about 620-640 for A, B, C, DRB1 and DQB1; roughly 510 for DQA1; roughly 600 for DPA1; and roughly 470 for DPB1. Among roughly 400 genotyped donors of the cohort, an average of around 240,000 unique TCR beta nucleotide sequences were sequenced per donor, approximately 20% of them non-productive. Of the roughly 400 genotyped donors, roughly 85% fell in the genetic ancestry cluster associated with self-reported Caucasian donors. A separate validation cohort of some 130 different subjects was used in addition to the roughly 720-subject first cohort. The aim of the study was to test whether cataloging public T cell receptors could identify signatures of past pathogen exposure. Rather than drawing on any new phenotypic data, the later analysis identified candidate immune exposures from TCR beta sequences and the way those sequences occurred across donors. The T cell repertoires of about 700 subjects were profiled by immunosequencing and related to cytomegalovirus serostatus. A later genetic analysis took genome-wide SNP genotypes for about three fifths of the roughly 700 donors and used that subset as a discovery cohort. HLA typing covered class I and class II loci at four-digit resolution. Roughly five DR-DQ haplotypes were treated as single units for association and clustering because of strong linkage in the cohort. A later analysis re-analyzed previously published TCR beta repertoires from several hundred donors and added high-resolution HLA genotyping to study TCR occurrence patterns. Every discovery cohort repertoire had been produced on one sequencing platform. To predict cytomegalovirus infection status, the study brought together high-throughput TCR immunosequencing, statistical association of individual TCRs with disease status, and machine learning. To decide whether each TCR beta V gene segment behaved as functional or pseudogenic, an earlier analysis of some 580 of the donors relied on high-throughput TCR beta sequencing. Approximately 310 gigabases of sequencing data and 70 million to 100 million unique TCR sequences were included in an early release covering about 600 HLA-typed donors. Donor age, sex, ethnicity and CMV serostatus were compiled alongside the repertoire data.

The cohort consisted of 600 to 750 healthy bone marrow donors. At the time of sampling, every cohort member was nominally healthy, though immune exposures that went unrecorded were likely present. Of the 666 cohort members, more than 250 had a positive CMV serostatus and 352 had a negative one, while no CMV serostatus was recorded for the donor. A peripheral blood sample was provided by each donor, and peripheral blood mononuclear cells were used for TCR beta sequencing. Genomic DNA was extracted from the blood cell samples with the Qiagen DNeasy Blood Extraction Kit. Library method: the immunoSEQ multiplex PCR assay. A mixture of 60 forward primers for TCR Vbeta segments and 13 reverse primers for TCR Jbeta segments was used in the multiplex PCR. Amplification of the CDR3 region of rearranged TCR beta genes was performed with a multiplex PCR assay on genomic DNA. The amplified TCR beta libraries were sequenced on the Illumina HiSeq System as 87-base-pair reads. In the source study's methods: A later analysis tallied approximately 87 million unique TCR beta chains across the 666 repertoires, and some 10 million of those chains were shared by two or more donors. Raw reads were error-corrected and collapsed into unique sequences with a nearest-neighbor algorithm that merged closely related sequences to remove PCR and sequencing errors. CDR3 sequences were aligned to IMGT reference sequences to assign V, D and J gene segments. For a sequence to be retained, a match of at least six nucleotides to both a V gene segment and a J gene segment was required. A rearrangement counted as productive if the CDR3 had no stop codons and remained in frame with V and J, and every other rearrangement counted as non-productive. Following IMGT convention, CDR3 was defined as the stretch from the second conserved V-encoded cysteine up to the conserved J-encoded phenylalanine. The earlier analysis of roughly 590 of the donors excluded any sequence lacking an unambiguous match to a single V gene segment. In an earlier analysis of roughly 500 of the donors, V segments were called functional above 56.7% productive rearrangements and were called segregating when the between-donor standard deviation exceeded 5%. A statistical classification framework was built for diagnosing cytomegalovirus status from the catalog of TCR beta chain sequences. V and J gene assignment, in a later analysis, came from comparing TCR nucleotide sequences with IMGT/GENE-DB human TR gene sequences. Using the TCRdist pipeline, a later analysis assigned CDR3 sequences along with most-parsimonious VDJ recombination scenarios. In a later analysis, every TCR beta chain was defined by the combination of its CDR3 amino acid sequence and its V-gene family, and reads without a unique V-gene family were dropped. In a later analysis, a few hundred highly shared, low-generation-probability nucleotide sequences were removed to address suspected cross-contamination and a sequencing artifact. In a later analysis, a clonal expansion index was calculated for each public chain from normalized within-repertoire ranks of inferred template counts. Generation probabilities in a later analysis came from a VDJ recombination model fitted to out-of-frame rearrangements, and those results were checked against IGoR. Hypergeometric tests were used in a later analysis to score TCR-TCR, TCR-HLA and TCR-CMV co-occurrence, with a repertoire-size bias correction applied to the TCR pairs. False discovery rates were estimated in a later analysis by permuting HLA or CMV assignments 20 times. A later analysis grouped co-occurring TCRs with DBSCAN, adding TCRdist sequence similarity when clustering within HLA-allele-positive subsets. Co-occurrence clustering excluded repertoires with fewer than 30,000 or more than 120,000 public chains, plus five with anomalous nucleotide sharing. The table comes from immuneACCESS by way of TCRdb, which keeps in-frame sequences with V and J called. Part of the clones is missing from these tables; in studies checked, under half for an unresolved V gene and the rest for unknown reasons. The DNA gave D and trimming, while V, J and clone size come from that table. A total of fewer than 150,000 clones appear in this sample, roughly 70% of them only once. The top ten clonotypes cover 1.5% to 2% of the sample.

From the germline V gene, CDR1 is SGHRS and CDR2 is YFSETQ. From V the trimming removes 4 bases and from J it removes 4 bases, while the gene matches leave 7 bases of the junction unaccounted for. Taken from cysteine to phenylalanine, the CDR3 has 15 residues. Of all the DNA, just the CDR3 is kept, 45 bases in frame from base 1. Overall results and qualifications from the work: A later analysis reported that several top co-occurrence clusters appeared linked to parvovirus B19, influenza, CMV and Epstein-Barr virus. Cytomegalovirus status was reported to be diagnosed by the classifier with high specificity and sensitivity in both the original and validation cohorts. CMV serostatus was the only immune exposure information available for the cohort. Over 15 rarely observed V segments, including chromosome 9 orphons, were excluded from the earlier analysis of just under 600 of the donors because counts were too low. Linkage disequilibrium might explain the correlated functional status among segregating V segments, but an unknown experimental factor could not be excluded. A later analysis found that most CMV-associated TCR beta chains appeared HLA-restricted, with HLA associations seemingly driven largely by CMV exposure. An earlier analysis of around 540 of the donors showed that most TCR beta V segments appeared in productive rearrangements either about 87% or about 30% of the time, which broadly matched IMGT annotations. Presence/absence analyses assumed roughly uniform sequencing depth across donors, an assumption that may not hold. In the study, about 150 TCR beta chains were listed as associated with cytomegalovirus. In vitro tests confirmed that a few of the cytomegalovirus-associated TCR beta chains recognize cytomegalovirus antigens. In a later genetic analysis, fewer N-insertions in productive TCRs were reported among donors in an Asian-associated ancestry cluster than the roughly 700-donor mean. The authors suggested that the approach could potentially be generalized to other disease states and immunological phenotypes. Compared with equally common non-associated chains, HLA-associated TCR beta chains in a later analysis were more clonally expanded and had lower generation probabilities. Specific HLA alleles were associated with around 18,000 TCR beta sequences at a false discovery rate of 0.05 in a later analysis. A later analysis found that TCR association rates varied across HLA loci, with DRB1 alleles showing the most associated TCRs and HLA-C alleles the fewest. Most TCR sequences were observed very rarely across donors, whereas some public TCRs were present in many individuals. A later genetic analysis associated a missense DCLRE1C variant with V-gene and J-gene trimming of TCR beta chains, and an independent cohort replicated the association. When HLA alleles, especially DR and DQ, strongly co-occurred, attributing TCR associations to individual alleles was difficult. The cohort was sequenced for TCR beta chains only, and without alpha or paired-chain data the features that could be detected were limited. A further reported finding was that TCR beta sequences accurately predicted the HLA-A and HLA-B alleles for most subjects in the first cohort. Because HLA typing was missing for some donors at each locus, association tests included only the typed subset. Because the 87-base-pair reads could not distinguish some IMGT-functional V segments, including TRBV6-2 and TRBV6-3, those segments were excluded. A cluster of highly shared sequence variants was judged likely to be a technical artifact of the sequencing pipeline.

The sequence was collected from a human donor in good health. Recombination linked TRBV5-1 to TRBJ2-3; TRBD1 fits 9 bases in the junction. What was sequenced was PBMCs. CDR3 reads: CASSTGQGVADTQYF. The DNA is as follows: TGCGCCAGCAGCACGGGACAGGGTGTAGCAGATACGCAGTATTTT.